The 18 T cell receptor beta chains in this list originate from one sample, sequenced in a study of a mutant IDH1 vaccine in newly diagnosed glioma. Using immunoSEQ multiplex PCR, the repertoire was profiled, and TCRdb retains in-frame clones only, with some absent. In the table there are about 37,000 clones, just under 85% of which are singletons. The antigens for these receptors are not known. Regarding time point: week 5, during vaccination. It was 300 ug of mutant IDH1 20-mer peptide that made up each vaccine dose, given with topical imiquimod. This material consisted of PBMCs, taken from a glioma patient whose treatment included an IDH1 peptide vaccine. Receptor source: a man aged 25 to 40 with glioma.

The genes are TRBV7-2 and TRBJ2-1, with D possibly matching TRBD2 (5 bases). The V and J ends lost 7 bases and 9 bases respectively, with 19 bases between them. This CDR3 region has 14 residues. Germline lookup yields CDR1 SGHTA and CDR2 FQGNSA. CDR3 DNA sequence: TGTGCCAGCAAAGCGGCTACCCCAAATGCTGAGCAGTTCTTC. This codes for CASKAATPNAEQFF. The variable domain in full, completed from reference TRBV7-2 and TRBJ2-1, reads GAGVSQSPSNKVTEKGKDVELRCDPISGHTALYWYRQSLGQGLEFLIYFQGNSAPDKSGLPSDRFSAERTGGSVSTLTIQRTQQEDSAVYLCASKAATPNAEQFFGPGTRLTVL.

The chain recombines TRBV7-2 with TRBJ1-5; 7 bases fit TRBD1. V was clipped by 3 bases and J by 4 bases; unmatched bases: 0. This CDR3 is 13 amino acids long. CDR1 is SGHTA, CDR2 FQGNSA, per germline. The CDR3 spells CASSFRGNQPQHF. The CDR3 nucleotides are TGTGCCAGCAGCTTCAGGGGGAATCAGCCCCAGCATTTT.

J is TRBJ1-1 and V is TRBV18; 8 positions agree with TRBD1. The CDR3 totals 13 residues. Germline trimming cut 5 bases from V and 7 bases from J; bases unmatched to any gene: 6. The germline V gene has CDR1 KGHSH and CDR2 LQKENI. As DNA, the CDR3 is TGTGCCAGCTCAGCGGGACAGGAGATTGAAGCTTTCTTT. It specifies CASSAGQEIEAFF.

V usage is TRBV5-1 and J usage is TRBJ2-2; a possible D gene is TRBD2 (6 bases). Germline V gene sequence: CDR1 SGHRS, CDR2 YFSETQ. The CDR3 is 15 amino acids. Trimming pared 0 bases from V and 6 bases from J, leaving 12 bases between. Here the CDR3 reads CASSLVGGSAGELFF. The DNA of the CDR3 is TGCGCCAGCAGCTTGGTCGGGGGATCGGCCGGGGAGCTGTTTTTT. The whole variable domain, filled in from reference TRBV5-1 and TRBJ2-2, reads KAGVTQTPRYLIKTRGQQVTLSCSPISGHRSVSWYQQTPGQGLQFLFEYFSETQRNKGNFPGRFSGRQFSNSRSEMNVSTLELGDSALYLCASSLVGGSAGELFFGEGSRLTVL.

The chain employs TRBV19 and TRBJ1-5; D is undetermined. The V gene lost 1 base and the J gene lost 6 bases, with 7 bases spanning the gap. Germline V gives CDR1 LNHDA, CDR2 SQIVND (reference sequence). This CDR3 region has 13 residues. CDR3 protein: CASSIAAGQPQHF. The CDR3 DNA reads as TGTGCCAGTAGTATAGCCGCAGGTCAGCCCCAGCATTTT. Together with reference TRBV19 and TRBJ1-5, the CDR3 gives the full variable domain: DGGITQSPKYLFRKEGQNVTLSCEQNLNHDAMYWYRQDPGQGLRLIYYSQIVNDFQKGDIAEGYSVSREKKESFPLTVTSAQKNPTAFYLCASSIAAGQPQHFGDGTRLSIL.

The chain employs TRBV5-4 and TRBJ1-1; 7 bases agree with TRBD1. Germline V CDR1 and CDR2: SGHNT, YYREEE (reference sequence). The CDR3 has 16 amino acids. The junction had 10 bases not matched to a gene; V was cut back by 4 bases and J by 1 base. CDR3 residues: CASSAVQGGGNTEAFF. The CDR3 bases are TGTGCCAGCAGCGCAGTCCAGGGGGGTGGGAACACTGAAGCTTTCTTT.

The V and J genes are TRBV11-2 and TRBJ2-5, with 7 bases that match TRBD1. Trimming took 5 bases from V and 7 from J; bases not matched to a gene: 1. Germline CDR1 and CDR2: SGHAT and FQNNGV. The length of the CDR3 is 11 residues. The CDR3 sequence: CASSAGGTQYF. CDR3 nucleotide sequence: TGTGCCAGCAGCGCAGGGGGGACCCAGTACTTC.

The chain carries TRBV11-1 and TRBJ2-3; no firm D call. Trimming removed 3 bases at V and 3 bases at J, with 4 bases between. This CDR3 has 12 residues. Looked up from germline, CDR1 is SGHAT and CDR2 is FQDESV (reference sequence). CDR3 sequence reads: CASSLRTDTQYF. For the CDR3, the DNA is TGTGCCAGCAGCTTGAGGACAGATACGCAGTATTTT.

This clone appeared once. The CDR3 reads CASSRGQDTGELFF. The CDR3 coding sequence is TGTGCCAGCTCGAGGGGGCAAGACACCGGGGAGCTGTTTTTT. The gene calls are TRBV6-5 and TRBJ2-2, with 7 bases aligning to TRBD1. Germline V CDR1 and CDR2: MNHEY, SVGAGI. Unmatched junction bases numbered 6, after V lost 8 bases and J lost 3 bases. The CDR3 is 14 amino acids.

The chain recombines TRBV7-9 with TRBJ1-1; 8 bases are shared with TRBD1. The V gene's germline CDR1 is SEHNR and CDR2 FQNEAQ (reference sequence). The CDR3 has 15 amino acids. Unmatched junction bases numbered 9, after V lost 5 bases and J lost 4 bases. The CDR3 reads CASSKMTGVGTEAFF. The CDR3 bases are TGTGCCAGCAGCAAGATGACAGGGGTGGGCACTGAAGCTTTCTTT. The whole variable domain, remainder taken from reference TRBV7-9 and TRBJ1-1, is DTGVSQNPRHKITKRGQNVTFRCDPISEHNRLYWYRQTLGQGPEFLTYFQNEAQLEKSRLLSDRFSAERPKGSFSTLEIQRTEQGDSAMYLCASSKMTGVGTEAFFGQGTRLTVV.

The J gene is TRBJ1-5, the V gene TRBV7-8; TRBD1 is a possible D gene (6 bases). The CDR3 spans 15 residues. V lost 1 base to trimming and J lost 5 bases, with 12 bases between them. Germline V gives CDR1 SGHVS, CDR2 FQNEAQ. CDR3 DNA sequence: TGTGCCAGCAGCTTAGGAAGGGGGGGGGATCAGCCCCAGCATTTT. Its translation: CASSLGRGGDQPQHF.

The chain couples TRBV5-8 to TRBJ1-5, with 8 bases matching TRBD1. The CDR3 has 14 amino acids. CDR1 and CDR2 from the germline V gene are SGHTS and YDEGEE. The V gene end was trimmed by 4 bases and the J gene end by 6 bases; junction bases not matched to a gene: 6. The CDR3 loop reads CASSGTGGSQPQHF. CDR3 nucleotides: TGTGCCAGCAGCGGAACAGGGGGTTCTCAGCCCCAGCATTTT.

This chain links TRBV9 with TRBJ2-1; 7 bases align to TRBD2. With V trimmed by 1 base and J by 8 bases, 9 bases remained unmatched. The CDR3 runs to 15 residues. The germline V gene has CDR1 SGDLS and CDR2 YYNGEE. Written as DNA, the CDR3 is TGTGCCAGCAGCGTATCACTTCGGGGGGAGGATGAGCAGTTCTTC. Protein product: CASSVSLRGEDEQFF.

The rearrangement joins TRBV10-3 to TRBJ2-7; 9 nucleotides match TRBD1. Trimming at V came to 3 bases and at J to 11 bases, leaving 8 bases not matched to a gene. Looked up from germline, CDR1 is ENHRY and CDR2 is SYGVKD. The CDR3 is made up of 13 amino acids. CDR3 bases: TGTGCCATCAGTGACTTAGACAGGGGGAGAAAGTACTTC. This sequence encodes CAISDLDRGRKYF.

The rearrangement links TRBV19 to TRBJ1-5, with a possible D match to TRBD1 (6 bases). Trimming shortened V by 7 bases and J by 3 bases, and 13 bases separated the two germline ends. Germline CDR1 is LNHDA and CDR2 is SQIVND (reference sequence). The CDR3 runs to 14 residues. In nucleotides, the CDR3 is TGTGCCAGTAAACCGGACAGCACCAATCAGCCCCAGCATTTT. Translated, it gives CASKPDSTNQPQHF.

The CDR3 DNA is TGTGCCATCACGACTAGCGAAGGGGAAGAGGCAGATACGCAGTATTTT. Its translation is CAITTSEGEEADTQYF. The chain joins TRBV10-3 to TRBJ2-3; TRBD2 matches at 8 bases. Unmatched junction bases numbered 13, after V lost 7 bases and J lost 4 bases. CDR1 ENHRY and CDR2 SYGVKD come from the germline V gene. This CDR3 region has 16 residues.

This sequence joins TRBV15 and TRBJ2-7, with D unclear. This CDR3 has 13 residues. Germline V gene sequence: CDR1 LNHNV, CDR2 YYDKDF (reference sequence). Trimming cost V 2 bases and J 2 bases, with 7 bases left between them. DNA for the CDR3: TGTGCCACCAGCAGACTTGGGACCTACGAGCAGTACTTC. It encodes CATSRLGTYEQYF. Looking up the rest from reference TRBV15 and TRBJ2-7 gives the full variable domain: DAMVIQNPRYQVTQFGKPVTLSCSQTLNHNVMYWYQQKSSQAPKLLFHYYDKDFNNEADTPDNFQSRRPNTSFCFLDIRSPGLGDTAMYLCATSRLGTYEQYFGPGTRLTVT.

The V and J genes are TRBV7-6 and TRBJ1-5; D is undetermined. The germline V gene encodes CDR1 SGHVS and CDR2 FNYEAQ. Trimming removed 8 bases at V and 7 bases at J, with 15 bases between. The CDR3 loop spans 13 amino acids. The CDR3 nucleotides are TGTGCCAGCTCTCATGACAATTCACAGCCCCAGCATTTT. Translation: CASSHDNSQPQHF.